Reported below is one TCR beta chain. The sample comes from a study of blood T cell repertoires in COVID-19. Study at large: Sample material is recorded as cDNA or gDNA derived from T cells, B-cell-depleted T cells, or PBMCs.

In the authors' methods: Amplifying reference gene primers gave estimates of nucleated cell counts. Sequencing was performed with immunoSEQ multiplex PCR; in TCRdb, only in-frame clones are kept and a portion is missing. The V and J calls and clone size are taken from that table; D and trimming were inferred from the DNA. The table includes some 140,000 clones, roughly 85% detected once. Germline V gene lookup returns CDR1 SNHLY and CDR2 FYNNEI. V dropped 6 bases and J dropped 7; count of bases not matched to a gene: 3. This CDR3 is built from 13 residues. J is TRBJ2-1 and V is TRBV2; 10 nucleotides agree with TRBD1. This TCR was sampled from a human donor in a cohort sampled during active COVID-19. Material: peripheral blood. In DNA form, the CDR3 reads TGTGCCAGCAGAAGGGACAGGGGTAATGAGCAGTTCTTC. As protein: CASRRDRGNEQFF.